This T cell receptor beta chain emerged from a study of CD8 T cells in ankylosing spondylitis. Regarding the study as a whole: The study identified a TCR beta motif of under ten highly homologous variants that appeared characteristic of ankylosing spondylitis blood.

Molecular-barcoded quantitative 5'-RACE produced these TCR beta libraries. TCRdb called the 5' RACE reads again in MiXCR, with one record for every CDR3 protein. The table includes 800,000 to 900,000 distinct CDR3 sequences, about an eighth detected once. This clonotype was picked up a small number of times. The target antigen is unknown. The trim removed 5 bases at V and 4 bases at J, leaving 7 bases unmatched. CDR3 length: 16 residues. CDR1 and CDR2 from the germline V gene are SGHTA and FQGNSA. The sequencing sample was made of blood, either unsorted or a sorted T cell fraction (not recorded which). This clonotype was obtained from a male donor with ankylosing spondylitis. The chain combines TRBV7-2 with TRBJ2-3; 12 nucleotides line up with TRBD1. CDR3 region: CASSLLGQGAADTQYF. The CDR3 bases are TGTGCCAGCAGCCTCCTGGGACAGGGGGCCGCAGATACGCAGTATTTT.